Below, 26 T cell receptor beta chains from the same sample are listed, as sequenced in a study of PD-1 blockade in classical Hodgkin lymphoma. The time point is: cycle 4 day 1 (C4D1), after 6 weeks of nivolumab. All patients experienced relapse after autologous stem cell transplantation, and brentuximab vedotin exposure was variable. Libraries were prepared by immunoSEQ multiplex PCR; TCRdb keeps only in-frame clonotypes and omits some of them. The sample lists about 64,000 clones, more than 90% occurring once. The material sequenced was peripheral blood mononuclear cells (PBMCs), taken before the fourth cycle of nivolumab. The source of these receptors is a human donor with classical Hodgkin lymphoma.

The chain combines TRBV4-2 with TRBJ1-4; 8 bases fit TRBD1. This CDR3 has 15 residues. Trimming took 1 base from V and 8 from J; bases not matched to a gene: 6. The germline V gene has CDR1 LGHNA and CDR2 YNFKEQ. CDR3 region: CASSQVETGVEKLFF. The CDR3 nucleotides are TGTGCCAGCAGCCAAGTAGAGACAGGGGTGGAAAAACTGTTTTTT.

The chain joins TRBV9 to TRBJ2-3; possibly TRBD2 for D (6 bases). The V gene lost 6 bases and the J gene lost 1 base, with 12 bases spanning the gap. The CDR3 totals 14 residues. Germline loops: CDR1 SGDLS, CDR2 YYNGEE. The CDR3 nucleotides read TGTGCCAGCAATTGTAGCGGCCGCACAGATACGCAGTATTTT. Translating gives CASNCSGRTDTQYF.

This clone was seen only a few times. This chain joins TRBV5-4 and TRBJ1-5; 7 nucleotides agree with TRBD1. The CDR3 totals 14 residues. CDR1 is SGHNT, CDR2 YYREEE, per germline (reference sequence). V shed 4 bases and J 2 bases; nucleotides not matched to a gene: 3. In DNA, the CDR3 is TGTGCCAGCAGCCCTGGACAGGGCAATCAGCCCCAGCATTTT. Its protein is CASSPGQGNQPQHF.

The chain has TRBV12-2 and TRBJ1-2; the table's TRBD1 call for D was not verified on the DNA. TRBV12-2 is labeled a pseudogene. The CDR3 contains 19 residues. The CDR3 reads CASRFLPRTERRSAYGYTF. Here the CDR3 DNA reads TGTGCAAGTCGCTTTTTACCAAGGACAGAGCGCAGATCGGCCTATGGCTACACCTTC.

The CDR3 DNA reads TGCGCCAGCAGTGTACAGGGGCGGAACACTGAAGCTTTCTTT. Translation gives CASSVQGRNTEAFF. J is TRBJ1-1 and V is TRBV10-2; 7 nucleotides align to TRBD1. There are 14 residues in the CDR3. Germline V CDR1 and CDR2: WSHSY, SAAADI. V gave up 4 bases and J gave up 1 base; unmatched junction bases: 3.

This chain connects TRBV11-2 to TRBJ2-2; D not certain. V shed 0 bases and J shed 6 bases, with 11 bases lying between them. CDR1 is SGHAT, CDR2 FQNNGV, per germline. The CDR3 covers 15 residues. The CDR3 DNA reads TGTGCCAGCAGCTTAGATGTTGACTCAGCCGGGGAGCTGTTTTTT. Translation: CASSLDVDSAGELFF.

This clone occurred once. V usage is TRBV27 and J usage is TRBJ2-5; D remains unclear. Looked up from germline, CDR1 is MNHEY and CDR2 is SMNVEV (reference sequence). The CDR3 loop spans 12 amino acids. Trimming stripped 7 bases from V and 0 bases from J, with 6 bases between. The CDR3 here is CASTSDQETQYF. The CDR3 DNA sequence: TGTGCCAGCACCAGCGACCAAGAGACCCAGTACTTC.

J is TRBJ2-1 and V is TRBV18; TRBD2 aligns across 14 bases. V lost 6 bases to trimming and J lost 6 bases; unmatched junction nucleotides: 10. Germline V gives CDR1 KGHSH, CDR2 LQKENI. CDR3 length: 17 amino acids. CDR3 amino acids: CASSSAGLAGGGNEQFF. DNA for the CDR3: TGTGCCAGCTCGTCCGCCGGACTAGCGGGGGGTGGCAATGAGCAGTTCTTC.

J is TRBJ1-5 and V is TRBV19; D possibly corresponds to TRBD1 (5 bases). Germline V gene data show CDR1 as LNHDA and CDR2 as SQIVND (reference sequence). Deletions cut 3 bases from V and 1 base from J, with 10 bases between. The CDR3 sequence is 15 residues long. The CDR3 DNA is TGTGCCAGTAGTATCGGGGGGGAAAGCAATCAGCCCCAGCATTTT. Protein product: CASSIGGESNQPQHF.

The chain carries TRBV5-1 and TRBJ2-7, with 7 bases lining up with TRBD2. V shed 8 bases, J shed 3 bases, and the junction held 8 bases outside the gene matches. CDR1 SGHRS and CDR2 YFSETQ come from the germline V gene. The CDR3 is made up of 13 amino acids. CDR3 residues: CARRASGNYEQYF. The CDR3 DNA is TGCGCCAGGAGGGCTAGCGGAAACTACGAGCAGTACTTC. The whole variable domain, remainder taken from reference TRBV5-1 and TRBJ2-7, is KAGVTQTPRYLIKTRGQQVTLSCSPISGHRSVSWYQQTPGQGLQFLFEYFSETQRNKGNFPGRFSGRQFSNSRSEMNVSTLELGDSALYLCARRASGNYEQYFGPGTRLTVT.

The V gene is TRBV27, the J gene TRBJ1-3; 7 bases are shared with TRBD1. V was pared by 5 bases and J by 5 bases, with 3 bases of the junction left unmatched. The CDR3 length is 13 residues. Germline loops: CDR1 MNHEY, CDR2 SMNVEV (reference sequence). CDR3 sequence reads: CASSRGQRNTIYF. DNA of the CDR3: TGTGCCAGCAGTCGGGGACAGAGAAACACCATATATTTT.

The rearrangement uses TRBV23-1 and TRBJ1-4, with D perhaps TRBD1 (6 bases). TRBV23-1 is recorded as an ORF, its role being uncertain. CDR3 length: 15 amino acids. Trimming removed 2 bases from V and 7 bases from J, with 14 bases in between. CDR3 bases: TGCGCCAGCAGTCAAGAAAACAGGGCGGGTGAAAAACTGTTTTTT. Amino acid sequence: CASSQENRAGEKLFF.

The rearrangement links TRBV5-1 to TRBJ2-1; no clear D gene. The CDR3 extends over 14 amino acids. Trimming took off 4 bases at V and 5 bases at J, with 13 bases between the two ends. The germline gives CDR1 SGHRS, CDR2 YFSETQ. CDR3 loop: CASSRMTGDNEQFF. DNA of the CDR3: TGCGCCAGCAGCCGCATGACTGGAGACAATGAGCAGTTCTTC. Complete variable domain (other parts from reference TRBV5-1 and TRBJ2-1): KAGVTQTPRYLIKTRGQQVTLSCSPISGHRSVSWYQQTPGQGLQFLFEYFSETQRNKGNFPGRFSGRQFSNSRSEMNVSTLELGDSALYLCASSRMTGDNEQFFGPGTRLTVL.

The V gene is TRBV18, the J gene TRBJ2-7; 13 positions match TRBD2. Germline V CDR1 and CDR2: KGHSH, LQKENI. CDR3 length: 16 amino acids. Trimming cost V 3 bases and J 4 bases; bases outside gene matches: 6. The CDR3 DNA reads as TGTGCCAGCTCACCCCCGGGACTAGCGGGATCTTACGAGCAGTACTTC. As protein: CASSPPGLAGSYEQYF.

The chain has TRBV30 and TRBJ2-7; 7 bases map to TRBD2. The CDR3 sequence is 14 residues long. V lost 0 bases, J lost 3 bases, and 5 bases stayed unmatched. Germline V gene data show CDR1 as GTSNPN and CDR2 as SVGIG (reference sequence). The CDR3 DNA reads TGTGCCTGGAGTGTGGGACTACTTCTCTACGAGCAGTACTTC. Its protein is CAWSVGLLLYEQYF.

Here the CDR3 DNA reads TGTGCCAGCAGCAACCCCACCCTCTCTGGAAACACCATATATTTT. Protein: CASSNPTLSGNTIYF. V and J are TRBV7-8 and TRBJ1-3; D uncertain. The V and J ends lost 5 bases and 0 bases respectively, with 11 bases between them. The CDR3 is made up of 15 amino acids. The V gene's germline CDR1 is SGHVS and CDR2 FQNEAQ.

This clone was observed once. J is TRBJ2-3 and V is TRBV5-1; the match to TRBD2 covers 9 bases. Germline values: CDR1 SGHRS, CDR2 YFSETQ. The CDR3 is 17 amino acids. V lost 4 bases, J lost 0 bases, and 9 bases stayed unmatched. The CDR3 is CASSISGSGTSTDTQYF. CDR3 nucleotide sequence: TGCGCCAGCAGCATTAGCGGGAGTGGGACTAGCACAGATACGCAGTATTTT.

The V and J genes are TRBV2 and TRBJ2-1; 12 bases are shared with TRBD2. The junction had 9 bases not matched to a gene; V was cut back by 9 bases and J by 12 bases. CDR3 length: 13 residues. CDR1 and CDR2 from the germline V gene are SNHLY and FYNNEI. CDR3 protein: CASLAGGPVVQFF. The DNA for the CDR3 is TGTGCCAGTCTAGCGGGGGGGCCGGTTGTGCAGTTCTTC. Complete variable domain (other parts from reference TRBV2 and TRBJ2-1): EPEVTQTPSHQVTQMGQEVILRCVPISNHLYFYWYRQILGQKVEFLVSFYNNEISEKSEIFDDQFSVERPDGSNFTLKIRSTKLEDSAMYFCASLAGGPVVQFFGPGTRLTVL.

Regarding this clone: At one boundary the junction diverges from the germline segment, which might be a read error. This chain connects TRBV6-1 to TRBJ2-1; the D gene is possibly TRBD1 (6 bases). In germline, CDR1 is MNHNS, CDR2 SASEGT. There are 11 residues in the CDR3. The CDR3 is CASTGRTVGIF. The DNA of the CDR3 is TGTGCCAGCACCGGAAGGACAGTGGGCATCTTC.

This rearrangement joins TRBV10-2 to TRBJ2-3, with D hard to call. Germline values: CDR1 WSHSY, CDR2 SAAADI. The CDR3 contains 12 residues. The V and J ends lost 3 bases and 0 bases respectively, with 1 base between them. CDR3 loop: CASSDSTDTQYF. CDR3 sequence (DNA): TGCGCCAGCAGTGACAGCACAGATACGCAGTATTTT.

This rearrangement joins TRBV5-4 to TRBJ2-7, with D perhaps matching TRBD2 (6 bases). CDR1 is SGHNT, CDR2 YYREEE, per germline (reference sequence). V was pared by 4 bases and J by 4 bases, with 15 bases between. This CDR3 contains 14 residues. The CDR3: CASSQLAGNYEQYF. The CDR3 bases are TGTGCCAGCAGCCAACTGGCGGGGAATTACGAGCAGTACTTC.

This chain links TRBV6-1 with TRBJ1-4; TRBD1 aligns across 9 bases. Germline values: CDR1 MNHNS, CDR2 SASEGT. This CDR3 spans 14 amino acids. V dropped 6 bases and J dropped 7; count of bases not matched to a gene: 6. The CDR3, as DNA: TGTGCCAGCAGGAAACAGGGGGCTGCTGAAAAACTGTTTTTT. Translating gives CASRKQGAAEKLFF.

A few counts support this clone. The V and J genes are TRBV28 and TRBJ1-4, with 7 bases identical to TRBD1. The trim removed 6 bases at V and 8 bases at J, leaving 12 bases unmatched. The CDR3 is made up of 15 amino acids. Germline V gene lookup returns CDR1 MDHEN and CDR2 SYDVKM. CDR3 residues: CASRGVDRVREKLFF. In DNA form, the CDR3 reads TGTGCCAGCAGGGGGGTTGACAGGGTGAGAGAAAAACTGTTTTTT.

V usage is TRBV19 and J usage is TRBJ2-1, with a possible D match to TRBD2 (6 bases). The CDR3 loop spans 11 amino acids. Germline V CDR1 and CDR2: LNHDA, SQIVND (reference sequence). Trimming took 3 bases from V and 15 from J, leaving 12 bases between them. In nucleotides, the CDR3 is TGTGCCAGTAGTATGACTAGTGTGTTGTTCTTC. Its translation is CASSMTSVLFF.

The genes are TRBV28 and TRBJ2-3; TRBD2 matches at 8 bases. The length of the CDR3 is 14 residues. CDR1 MDHEN and CDR2 SYDVKM come from the germline V gene. V shed 6 bases, J shed 14 bases, and the junction held 16 bases outside the gene matches. CDR3 sequence reads: CASRRKAGAPPLYF. The CDR3 DNA follows: TGTGCCAGCAGGAGAAAAGCGGGGGCGCCCCCCCTGTATTTT. Full variable domain (outside the CDR3, taken from reference TRBV28 and TRBJ2-3): DVKVTQSSRYLVKRTGEKVFLECVQDMDHENMFWYRQDPGLGLRLIYFSYDVKMKEKGDIPEGYSVSREKKERFSLILESASTNQTSMYLCASRRKAGAPPLYFGPGTRLTVL.

This chain connects TRBV4-1 to TRBJ2-7, with a possible D match to TRBD2 (6 bases). V was trimmed by 0 bases and J by 3 bases, leaving 21 bases between them. The CDR3 has 18 amino acids. Looked up from germline, CDR1 is MGHRA and CDR2 is YSYEKL. CDR3 bases: TGCGCCAGCAGCCAAGATACGGGGGAAGTGTGGGGGAGCTACGAGCAGTACTTC. It translates to CASSQDTGEVWGSYEQYF.